This T cell receptor beta chain was recovered during a study of cytomegalovirus exposure and HLA in healthy donors. The PCR contained 60 Vbeta and 13 Jbeta primers. Sequencing used immunoSEQ multiplex PCR; TCRdb keeps in-frame clones, though not all of them. The sample includes 150,000 to 200,000 clones, 79% of them seen just once. The CDR3 consists of 19 residues. The V and J ends lost 4 bases and 5 bases, in that order; junction bases with no gene match: 19. From germline, CDR1 is SGHTA and CDR2 FQGTGA. The receptor's source is a woman between 45 and 65 years old in good health and CMV-seronegative. This chain uses TRBV7-3 with TRBJ2-1; the match to TRBD2 covers 8 bases. The sequencing input was PBMCs. The CDR3 DNA reads as TGTGCCAGCAGCTCCCGATTGGGGGCCGGAACTAGCGGTAACAATGAGCAGTTCTTC. Its translation is CASSSRLGAGTSGNNEQFF.